This entry lists 8 T cell receptor beta chains sequenced from one sample in a study of blood T cells in healthy people across ages. A second roughly 6 to 11 cycle PCR used barcoded and J-beta primers. TCRdb re-derived calls from the 5' RACE reads in MiXCR, one entry per CDR3 protein. The sample shows some 760,000 distinct CDR3 sequences, 20% to 30% of them seen only once. The sample also formed part of further work on T cells of mothers and their children.

Sequenced: blood. All receptors derive from a boy between 10 and 17 years old in good health.

In this sample, this clonotype turned up once. The chain links TRBV29-1 to TRBJ2-5; the match to TRBD1 covers 7 bases. This CDR3 has 14 amino acids. Germline loops: CDR1 SQVTM, CDR2 ANQGSEA. V shed 5 bases and J 4 bases; nucleotides not matched to a gene: 10. In DNA, the CDR3 is TGCAGCGTTAAAGGGACAGAGGTGGGAGAGACCCAGTACTTC. It yields the protein CSVKGTEVGETQYF.

This clonotype was seen a few times. The V gene is TRBV20-1, the J gene TRBJ2-7; 7 nucleotides match TRBD2. After removal of 6 bases from V and 0 bases from J, the junction contained 11 bases not matched to a gene. The CDR3 is made up of 15 amino acids. CDR1 is DFQATT, CDR2 SNEGSKA, per germline (reference sequence). CDR3: CSARSNRDYSYEQYF. CDR3 sequence (DNA): TGCAGTGCGAGATCAAACCGGGACTACTCCTACGAGCAGTACTTC.

This clonotype was seen more than once but under ten times. The chain uses TRBV29-1 and TRBJ2-1, with 10 bases identical to TRBD2. With 7 bases clipped from V and 7 bases from J, the junction kept 16 bases outside the gene matches. This CDR3 has 16 residues. CDR1 and CDR2 from the germline V gene are SQVTM and ANQGSEA. The CDR3 sequence: CSAGTSDLRTRNEQFF. CDR3 bases: TGCAGCGCCGGGACTAGCGACCTTAGGACCAGGAATGAGCAGTTCTTC.

This chain uses TRBV7-9 with TRBJ1-4, with no clear D. Germline CDR1 and CDR2: SEHNR and FQNEAQ (reference sequence). V shed 5 bases and J shed 8 bases, with 9 bases lying between them. The CDR3 is 12 residues long. In nucleotides, the CDR3 is TGTGCCAGCAGCCGCCTGGAGGAAAAACTGTTTTTT. This gives the protein CASSRLEEKLFF.

This clonotype has a single count. The chain is built from TRBV7-9 and TRBJ2-2; 7 bases agree with TRBD1. In germline, CDR1 is SEHNR, CDR2 FQNEAQ (reference sequence). V shed 2 bases, J shed 2 bases, and the junction held 2 bases outside the gene matches. The CDR3 consists of 15 residues. CDR3 sequence reads: CASSLKGGNTGELFF. CDR3 DNA: TGTGCCAGCAGCTTAAAAGGGGGCAACACCGGGGAGCTGTTTTTT.

This clonotype was counted only a few times. The rearrangement links TRBV6-5 to TRBJ1-6; D unclear. This CDR3 region has 17 residues. The V end lost 3 bases, the J end lost 7 bases, and 19 bases lay between the germline ends. The V gene's germline CDR1 is MNHEY and CDR2 SVGAGI. CDR3 nucleotides: TGTGCCAGCAGTTATTCCGCGGATCAAACTAGGAATTCACCCCTCCACTTT. Its translation is CASSYSADQTRNSPLHF.

Many counts were recorded for this clonotype. The V call is TRBV13, the J call TRBJ2-7, with D unresolved. CDR3 length equals 12 residues. V lost 5 bases and J lost 1, with 6 bases in between. Per the germline V gene, CDR1 is PRHDT and CDR2 is FYEKMQ (reference sequence). CDR3 amino acids: CASSLRSYEQYF. The CDR3 DNA reads as TGTGCCAGCAGCCTTAGATCCTACGAGCAGTACTTC.

A few counts support this clonotype. The rearrangement uses TRBV7-2 and TRBJ2-1; 8 bases agree with TRBD2. CDR1 and CDR2 from the germline V gene are SGHTA and FQGNSA. After removal of 5 bases from V and 0 bases from J, the junction contained 6 bases not matched to a gene. The CDR3 extends over 16 amino acids. The CDR3 protein is CASSPKLAGSYNEQFF. The CDR3 DNA sequence: TGTGCCAGCAGCCCTAAGCTAGCGGGCTCCTACAATGAGCAGTTCTTC.